These T cell receptor beta chains were read from a single sample in a study of T cell responses to AZD1222 COVID-19 vaccine. Clones were sequenced by immunoSEQ multiplex PCR, and TCRdb holds only the in-frame ones, with some missing. The sample shows about 120,000 clones, just under 95% of them seen only once. Source: peripheral blood, taken on day 0 of AZD1222 vaccination. These receptors were obtained from an adult in good health. CDR3s include the opening cysteine and the closing phenylalanine or tryptophan. D genes are given only for firm matches. A clone size is listed for some rows: how often the clone was seen (once, few, many), or a class if it is expanded.

v_gene: TRBV5-1; abundance: -; d_gene: -; j_gene: TRBJ2-2; CDR3aa: CASSLVVTGELFF; CDR3nt: TGCGCCAGCAGCTTGGTAGTAACCGGGGAGCTGTTTTTT
v_gene: TRBV28; abundance: -; d_gene: -; j_gene: TRBJ2-7; CDR3aa: CASSWDLTTYEQYF; CDR3nt: TGTGCCAGCAGTTGGGATTTGACTACCTACGAGCAGTACTTC
v_gene: TRBV2; abundance: -; d_gene: -; j_gene: TRBJ2-1; CDR3aa: CARLAGVNEQFF; CDR3nt: TGTGCCAGACTTGCCGGGGTTAATGAGCAGTTCTTC
v_gene: TRBV5-4; abundance: -; d_gene: TRBD2; j_gene: TRBJ2-2; CDR3aa: CASSFIAGGYTGELFF; CDR3nt: TGTGCCAGCAGCTTCATAGCGGGAGGGTACACCGGGGAGCTGTTTTTT
v_gene: TRBV5-1; abundance: -; d_gene: TRBD1; j_gene: TRBJ2-5; CDR3aa: CASSSTWTGDQETQYF; CDR3nt: TGCGCCAGCAGCTCCACCTGGACAGGAGACCAAGAGACCCAGTACTTC
v_gene: TRBV28; abundance: -; d_gene: -; j_gene: TRBJ1-5; CDR3aa: CASRTLTYQPQHF; CDR3nt: TGTGCCAGTAGGACTCTAACCTATCAGCCCCAGCATTTT
v_gene: TRBV30; abundance: -; d_gene: TRBD2; j_gene: TRBJ2-1; CDR3aa: CAWRNGLAGVYEQFF; CDR3nt: TGTGCCTGGAGAAATGGGCTAGCGGGTGTCTATGAGCAGTTCTTC
v_gene: TRBV19; abundance: -; d_gene: -; j_gene: TRBJ1-1; CDR3aa: CASNPTGLNTEAFF; CDR3nt: TGTGCCAGTAACCCGACAGGATTGAACACTGAAGCTTTCTTT
v_gene: TRBV27; abundance: -; d_gene: -; j_gene: TRBJ2-7; CDR3aa: CASRGWTYEQYF; CDR3nt: TGTGCCAGCAGGGGGTGGACCTACGAGCAGTACTTC
v_gene: TRBV19; abundance: -; d_gene: -; j_gene: TRBJ1-5; CDR3aa: CASSKGSNSNQPQHF; CDR3nt: TGTGCCAGTAGTAAGGGGTCAAATAGCAATCAGCCCCAGCATTTT
v_gene: TRBV2; abundance: -; d_gene: -; j_gene: TRBJ2-1; CDR3aa: CASSSPGSNEQFF; CDR3nt: TGTGCCAGCAGCTCTCCGGGGAGCAATGAGCAGTTCTTC
v_gene: TRBV2; abundance: -; d_gene: TRBD1; j_gene: TRBJ2-7; CDR3aa: CASRVTGLRYEQYF; CDR3nt: TGTGCCAGCAGGGTGACAGGGTTGAGGTACGAGCAGTACTTC
v_gene: TRBV27; abundance: -; d_gene: -; j_gene: TRBJ2-1; CDR3aa: CASSLGLLNEQFF; CDR3nt: TGTGCCAGCAGTTTGGGACTTCTCAATGAGCAGTTCTTC
v_gene: TRBV13; abundance: -; d_gene: -; j_gene: TRBJ1-1; CDR3aa: CASSLERGTEAFF; CDR3nt: TGTGCCAGCAGCTTAGAAAGAGGGACTGAAGCTTTCTTT
v_gene: TRBV29-1; abundance: -; d_gene: TRBD1; j_gene: TRBJ2-5; CDR3aa: CSVFRQGGTQYF; CDR3nt: TGCAGCGTTTTCAGACAGGGGGGGACCCAGTACTTC
v_gene: TRBV7-2; abundance: -; d_gene: -; j_gene: TRBJ1-6; CDR3aa: CASSLGGNSPLHF; CDR3nt: TGTGCCAGCAGCTTAGGAGGGAATTCACCCCTCCACTTT
v_gene: TRBV2; abundance: -; d_gene: -; j_gene: TRBJ1-2; CDR3aa: CASNRDLNGYTF; CDR3nt: TGTGCCAGCAACAGGGATCTAAACGGCTACACCTTC
v_gene: TRBV5-1; abundance: once; d_gene: -; j_gene: TRBJ1-1; CDR3aa: CASSRQGGTEAFF; CDR3nt: TGCGCCAGCAGCCGCCAGGGAGGTACTGAAGCTTTCTTT
v_gene: TRBV28; abundance: -; d_gene: TRBD1; j_gene: TRBJ1-5; CDR3aa: CASSTGALPQHF; CDR3nt: TGTGCCAGCTCAACAGGGGCTCTGCCCCAGCATTTT
v_gene: TRBV7-2; abundance: -; d_gene: TRBD1; j_gene: TRBJ1-1; CDR3aa: CASSQDRNWRKNTEAFF; CDR3nt: TGTGCCAGCAGCCAGGACAGGAATTGGCGTAAGAACACTGAAGCTTTCTTT
v_gene: TRBV5-6; abundance: -; d_gene: TRBD1; j_gene: TRBJ2-7; CDR3aa: CASSIRDRPSYEQYF; CDR3nt: TGTGCCAGCAGTATCCGGGACAGGCCCTCCTACGAGCAGTACTTC
v_gene: TRBV27; abundance: -; d_gene: -; j_gene: TRBJ1-5; CDR3aa: CASSLFWGDQPQHF; CDR3nt: TGTGCCAGCAGTTTATTTTGGGGGGATCAGCCCCAGCATTTT
v_gene: TRBV7-9; abundance: -; d_gene: -; j_gene: TRBJ1-6; CDR3aa: CASSSWEGALSPLHF; CDR3nt: TGTGCCAGCAGCTCATGGGAAGGGGCGCTATCACCCCTCCACTTT
v_gene: TRBV28; abundance: -; d_gene: -; j_gene: TRBJ1-2; CDR3aa: CASSTDTYGYTF; CDR3nt: TGTGCCAGCAGTACGGACACCTATGGCTACACCTTC
v_gene: TRBV18; abundance: -; d_gene: -; j_gene: TRBJ2-1; CDR3aa: CASSLTSSYNEQFF; CDR3nt: TGTGCCAGCTCACTCACTAGCTCCTACAATGAGCAGTTCTTC
v_gene: TRBV5-1; abundance: -; d_gene: TRBD1; j_gene: TRBJ2-5; CDR3aa: CASSVGTGRLKETQYF; CDR3nt: TGCGCCAGCAGCGTCGGGACAGGGAGGCTTAAGGAGACCCAGTACTTC
v_gene: TRBV12-5; abundance: -; d_gene: -; j_gene: TRBJ1-5; CDR3aa: CASGLGLDNQPQHF; CDR3nt: TGTGCTAGTGGTTTGGGACTGGATAATCAGCCCCAGCATTTT
v_gene: TRBV15; abundance: -; d_gene: TRBD1; j_gene: TRBJ2-7; CDR3aa: CATSKGKGTAYEQYF; CDR3nt: TGTGCCACCAGCAAGGGGAAGGGGACAGCCTACGAGCAGTACTTC
v_gene: TRBV28; abundance: -; d_gene: -; j_gene: TRBJ1-3; CDR3aa: CASSPNHGPQAGNTIYF; CDR3nt: TGTGCCAGCAGCCCTAACCACGGGCCTCAGGCAGGAAACACCATATATTTT
v_gene: TRBV21-1; abundance: -; d_gene: -; j_gene: TRBJ2-4; CDR3aa: CASSQGARDIQYF; CDR3nt: TGTGCCAGCAGCCAGGGTGCCCGGGACATTCAGTACTTC